This passage covers 6 T cell receptor beta chains from one sample sequenced in a study of blood T cell repertoires in COVID-19. Profiling relied on immunoSEQ multiplex PCR, and the TCRdb table lists in-frame clones only, not all of them. This table has 350,000 to 400,000 clones, 75% to 90% appearing once. Sequenced material: peripheral blood. The receptors were gathered from a woman aged 55 to 70 with COVID-19, enrolled during active disease.

This sequence joins TRBV6-4 and TRBJ1-4, with D perhaps matching TRBD1 (5 bases). Trimming stripped 5 bases from V and 8 bases from J, with 12 bases between. Germline CDR1 MRHNA, CDR2 SNTAGT. The CDR3 spans 13 residues. The CDR3 DNA reads as TGTGCCAGCAGTCGGGGGAGCGGGGAAAAACTGTTTTTT. Amino acids: CASSRGSGEKLFF.

The rearrangement joins TRBV7-9 to TRBJ1-2; no firm D call. Between the trimmed V and J ends, which lost 5 bases and 8 bases, there was a span of 18 bases. This CDR3 has 14 amino acids. Germline CDR1 reads SEHNR; CDR2 reads FQNEAQ (reference sequence). The CDR3 region has the DNA TGTGCCAGCAGCCCAGAGACGCACCTGAGGGGCTACACCTTC. Its protein product is CASSPETHLRGYTF.

V gene TRBV27 combines with J gene TRBJ2-6; 9 nucleotides line up with TRBD1. This CDR3 has 17 residues. With 4 bases clipped from V and 2 bases from J, the junction kept 6 bases outside the gene matches. Germline assignment: CDR1 MNHEY and CDR2 SMNVEV (reference sequence). CDR3 sequence reads: CASSWKQGATGANVLTF. The CDR3 DNA sequence: TGTGCCAGCAGTTGGAAACAGGGGGCGACTGGGGCCAACGTCCTGACTTTC.

This chain links TRBV27 with TRBJ1-5; TRBD1 is a possible D gene (6 bases). The CDR3 is 14 amino acids. Looked up from germline, CDR1 is MNHEY and CDR2 is SMNVEV (reference sequence). Trimming shortened V by 3 bases and J by 6 bases, and 12 bases separated the two germline ends. The CDR3 protein is CASSFSGVGQPQHF. CDR3 nucleotide sequence: TGTGCCAGCAGTTTTTCAGGGGTCGGTCAGCCCCAGCATTTT.

The CDR3 loop is CARSLGWDRVYHEQYF. DNA for the CDR3: TGTGCCAGAAGCTTGGGTTGGGACAGGGTGTACCACGAGCAGTACTTC. V usage is TRBV5-3 and J usage is TRBJ2-7, with 9 bases that match TRBD1. TRBV5-3 is treated as an ORF (open reading frame) with a function not yet certain. V trimming: 0 bases; J trimming: 5 bases; junction bases outside the gene matches: 9. This CDR3 contains 16 residues.

The J gene is TRBJ1-3, the V gene TRBV27; D is uncertain. Trimming removed 5 bases at V and 2 bases at J, with 13 bases between. Germline values: CDR1 MNHEY, CDR2 SMNVEV (reference sequence). This CDR3 region has 15 residues. The CDR3 DNA follows: TGTGCCAGCAGTCAGTCAGGTGGGCCTGGAAACACCATATATTTT. Its translation is CASSQSGGPGNTIYF.